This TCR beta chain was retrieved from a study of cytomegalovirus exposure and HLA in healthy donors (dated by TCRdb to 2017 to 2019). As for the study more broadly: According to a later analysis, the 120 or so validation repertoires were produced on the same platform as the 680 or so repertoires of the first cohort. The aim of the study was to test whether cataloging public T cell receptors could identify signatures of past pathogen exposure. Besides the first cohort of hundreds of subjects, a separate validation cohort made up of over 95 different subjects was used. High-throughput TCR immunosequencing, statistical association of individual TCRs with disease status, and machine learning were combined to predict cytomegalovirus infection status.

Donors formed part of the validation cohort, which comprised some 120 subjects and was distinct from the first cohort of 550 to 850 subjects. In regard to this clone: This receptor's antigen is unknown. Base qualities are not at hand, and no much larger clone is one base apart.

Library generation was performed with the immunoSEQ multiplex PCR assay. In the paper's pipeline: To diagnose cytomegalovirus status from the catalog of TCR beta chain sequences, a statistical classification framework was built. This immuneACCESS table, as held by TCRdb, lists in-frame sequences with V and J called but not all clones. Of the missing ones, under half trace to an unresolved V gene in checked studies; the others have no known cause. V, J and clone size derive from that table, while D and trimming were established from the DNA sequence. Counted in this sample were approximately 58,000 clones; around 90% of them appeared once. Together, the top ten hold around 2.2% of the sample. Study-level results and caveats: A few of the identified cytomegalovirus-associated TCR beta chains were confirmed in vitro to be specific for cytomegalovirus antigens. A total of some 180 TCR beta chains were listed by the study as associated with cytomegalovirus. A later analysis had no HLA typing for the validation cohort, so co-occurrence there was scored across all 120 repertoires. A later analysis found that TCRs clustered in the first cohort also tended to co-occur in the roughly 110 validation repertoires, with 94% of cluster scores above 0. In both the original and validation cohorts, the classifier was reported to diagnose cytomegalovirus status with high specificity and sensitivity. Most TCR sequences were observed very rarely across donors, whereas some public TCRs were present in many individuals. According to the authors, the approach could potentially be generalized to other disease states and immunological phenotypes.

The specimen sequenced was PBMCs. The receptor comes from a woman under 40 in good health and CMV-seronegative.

CDR3 region: CASSLVLGVDEQFF. The DNA sequence is as follows: TGTGCCAGCAGCTTAGTTCTGGGAGTGGATGAGCAGTTCTTC. Recombination connected TRBV7-9 to TRBJ2-1, with TRBD2 perhaps the D gene, on 5 matching bases. Cut back by 1 base and 8 bases, the V and J ends lie 12 bases apart. The CDR3 covers 14 residues, taking in both the cysteine and the phenylalanine. Only the CDR3 DNA is retained, 42 bases long and in frame from the first base. CDR1 and CDR2, per the germline V gene (reference sequence), are SEHNR and FQNEAQ.